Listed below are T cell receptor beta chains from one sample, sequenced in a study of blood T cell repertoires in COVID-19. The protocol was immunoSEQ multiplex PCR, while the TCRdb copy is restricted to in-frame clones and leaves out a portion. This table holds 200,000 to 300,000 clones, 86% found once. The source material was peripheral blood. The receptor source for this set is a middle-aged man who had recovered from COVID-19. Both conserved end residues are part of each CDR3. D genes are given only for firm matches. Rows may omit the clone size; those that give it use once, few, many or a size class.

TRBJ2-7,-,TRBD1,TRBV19,CASQSARGREQYF,TGTGCCAGTCAATCGGCCAGGGGGCGCGAGCAGTACTTC
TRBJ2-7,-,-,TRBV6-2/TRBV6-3,CASSLRNEQYF,TGTGCCAGCAGTTTGCGAAACGAGCAGTACTTC
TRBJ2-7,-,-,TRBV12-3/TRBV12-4,CASSPRPSQEQYF,TGTGCCAGCAGTCCCCGTCCGTCCCAGGAGCAGTACTTC
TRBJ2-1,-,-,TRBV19,CASSLQVREWSYNEQFF,TGTGCCAGTAGTCTCCAAGTCCGGGAGTGGTCCTACAATGAGCAGTTCTTC
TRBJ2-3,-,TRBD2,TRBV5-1,CASSPRLATSTDTQYF,TGCGCCAGCAGCCCCAGACTAGCGACTAGCACAGATACGCAGTATTTT
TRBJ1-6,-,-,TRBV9,CASSERGGALNYNSPLHF,TGTGCCAGCAGCGAGAGAGGGGGGGCCCTTAACTATAATTCACCCCTCCACTTT
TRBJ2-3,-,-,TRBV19,CASSLPGGRRSADTQYF,TGTGCCAGTAGTCTTCCGGGTGGGAGGAGGAGCGCAGATACGCAGTATTTT
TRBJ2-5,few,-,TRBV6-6,CASTATGETQYF,TGTGCCAGCACCGCCACGGGAGAGACCCAGTACTTC
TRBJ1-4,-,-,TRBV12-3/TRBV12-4,CASSLRANEKLFF,TGTGCCAGCAGTTTGAGGGCTAATGAAAAACTGTTTTTT
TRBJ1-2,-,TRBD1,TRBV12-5,CASGTPRTGGHYGYTF,TGTGCTAGTGGTACCCCCCGGACAGGGGGACATTATGGCTACACCTTC
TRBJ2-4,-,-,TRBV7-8,CASSLQRTKNIQYF,TGTGCCAGCAGCTTACAGAGGACCAAAAACATTCAGTACTTC
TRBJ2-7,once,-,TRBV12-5,CASGLVASPYEQYF,TGTGCTAGTGGTTTGGTAGCTAGTCCCTACGAGCAGTACTTC
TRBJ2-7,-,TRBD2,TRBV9,CASSQGGGGHNEQYF,TGTGCCAGCAGCCAAGGAGGCGGGGGGCACAACGAGCAGTACTTC
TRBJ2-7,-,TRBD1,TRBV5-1,CASSAWTGSYEQYF,TGCGCCAGCAGCGCGTGGACAGGGTCCTACGAGCAGTACTTC
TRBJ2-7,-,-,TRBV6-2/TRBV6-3,CASSQPVLYEQYF,TGTGCCAGCAGTCAACCAGTGCTCTACGAGCAGTACTTC
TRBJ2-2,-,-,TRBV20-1,CSASSLARPTGELFF,TGCAGTGCTAGTTCTCTAGCGCGACCCACCGGGGAGCTGTTTTTT
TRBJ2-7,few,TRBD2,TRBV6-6,CASSPADGRWEQYF,TGTGCCAGCAGCCCAGCGGACGGGAGGTGGGAGCAGTACTTC
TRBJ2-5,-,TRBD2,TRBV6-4,CASSASGGTQETQYF,TGTGCCAGCAGCGCTAGCGGGGGTACACAAGAGACCCAGTACTTC
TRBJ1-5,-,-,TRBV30,CAWARDNNQPQHF,TGTGCCTGGGCCCGGGACAACAATCAGCCCCAGCATTTT
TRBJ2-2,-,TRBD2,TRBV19,CASSMRTSGNTGELFF,TGTGCCAGTAGTATGCGGACTAGCGGCAACACCGGGGAGCTGTTTTTT
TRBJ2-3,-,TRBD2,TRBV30,CAWRPLVASGSSLRRTDTQYF,TGTGCCTGGAGACCTTTGGTGGCTAGCGGGAGCTCCCTGAGGAGGACAGATACGCAGTATTTT
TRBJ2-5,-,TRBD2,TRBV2,CASSVAGAPLETQYF,TGTGCCAGCAGTGTAGCGGGGGCGCCCCTTGAGACCCAGTACTTC
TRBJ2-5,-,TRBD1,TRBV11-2,CASSTRQGFVETQYF,TGTGCCAGCAGCACCCGACAGGGGTTTGTGGAGACCCAGTACTTC
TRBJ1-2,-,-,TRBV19,CASIKSGKNNYGYTF,TGTGCCAGTATTAAGTCAGGGAAAAATAACTATGGCTACACCTTC
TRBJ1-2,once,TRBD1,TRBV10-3,CATGTEVYYGYTF,TGTGCCACGGGGACAGAAGTCTACTATGGCTACACCTTC
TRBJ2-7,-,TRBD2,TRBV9,CASSGSGRAGEQYF,TGTGCCAGCAGCGGTAGCGGGAGGGCGGGAGAGCAGTACTTC
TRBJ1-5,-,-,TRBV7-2,CASSLAGAGNQPQHF,TGTGCCAGCAGCTTAGCAGGGGCAGGAAATCAGCCCCAGCATTTT
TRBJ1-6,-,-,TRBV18,CASSLDSLYNSPLHF,TGTGCCAGCTCACTGGACAGCCTGTATAATTCACCCCTCCACTTT
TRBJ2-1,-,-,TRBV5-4,CASSLELDNEQFF,TGTGCCAGCAGCTTGGAGCTCGACAATGAGCAGTTCTTC
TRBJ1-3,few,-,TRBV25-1,CASSDGGAGGNTIYF,TGTGCCAGCAGTGACGGCGGGGCAGGAGGAAACACCATATATTTT
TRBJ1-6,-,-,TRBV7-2,CASKVKGGNSPLHF,TGTGCCAGCAAGGTTAAGGGAGGAAATTCACCCCTCCACTTT
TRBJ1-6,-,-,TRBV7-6,CASSLGRGAYSPLHF,TGTGCCAGCAGCCTGGGCCGGGGTGCTTATTCACCCCTCCACTTT
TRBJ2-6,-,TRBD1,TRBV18,CASSPRWETGSSGANVLTF,TGTGCCAGCTCACCACGTTGGGAGACAGGGTCCTCTGGGGCCAACGTCCTGACTTTC
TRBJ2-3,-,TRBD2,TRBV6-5,CASSPSGRKRDTQYF,TGTGCCAGCAGTCCTAGCGGGAGGAAGAGAGATACGCAGTATTTT
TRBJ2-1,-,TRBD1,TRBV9,CASSKTGQVLYNEQFF,TGTGCCAGCAGCAAAACCGGACAGGTACTCTACAATGAGCAGTTCTTC
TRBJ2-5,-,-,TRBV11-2,CASTYSVRGALETQYF,TGTGCCAGCACCTACTCGGTCAGGGGGGCCCTTGAGACCCAGTACTTC
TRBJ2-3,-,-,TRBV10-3,CAIKASPTDTQYF,TGTGCCATCAAGGCTAGTCCCACAGATACGCAGTATTTT
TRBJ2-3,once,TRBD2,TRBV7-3,CASSSLAGGSTDTQYF,TGTGCCAGCAGCTCCCTAGCGGGTGGTAGCACAGATACGCAGTATTTT
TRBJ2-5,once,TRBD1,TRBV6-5,CASSSYRGPETQYF,TGTGCCAGCAGTTCATACAGGGGGCCGGAGACCCAGTACTTC
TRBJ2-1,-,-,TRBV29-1,CSVDTLSSYNEQFF,TGCAGCGTTGATACTTTAAGCTCCTACAATGAGCAGTTCTTC
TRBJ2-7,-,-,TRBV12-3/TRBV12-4,CASRSQSSYEQYF,TGTGCCAGCAGGTCACAGAGCTCCTACGAGCAGTACTTC
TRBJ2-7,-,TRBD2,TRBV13,CASSLGGTSGRGYEQYF,TGTGCCAGCAGCTTAGGGGGGACTAGCGGGAGGGGCTACGAGCAGTACTTC
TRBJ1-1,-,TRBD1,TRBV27,CASSFLTGAGGTEAFF,TGTGCCAGCAGTTTCCTGACAGGGGCGGGCGGCACTGAAGCTTTCTTT
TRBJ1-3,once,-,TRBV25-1,CASRGSGGNTIYF,TGTGCCAGCAGGGGTTCAGGGGGAAACACCATATATTTT
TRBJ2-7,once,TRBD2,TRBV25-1,CASSQSGGVYEQYF,TGTGCCAGCAGTCAGAGCGGGGGGGTCTACGAGCAGTACTTC
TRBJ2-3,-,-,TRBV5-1,CASRSGSSTDTQYF,TGCGCCAGCCGTAGCGGTTCTAGCACAGATACGCAGTATTTT
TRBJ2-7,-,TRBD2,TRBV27,CASRLLAGGPYEQYF,TGTGCCAGCAGGCTACTAGCGGGGGGGCCTTACGAGCAGTACTTC
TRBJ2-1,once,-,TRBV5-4,CASTPGSAGSYNEQFF,TGTGCCAGCACCCCCGGCAGCGCGGGCTCCTACAATGAGCAGTTCTTC
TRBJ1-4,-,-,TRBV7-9,CASSFRQTNEKLFF,TGTGCCAGCAGCTTCAGACAGACGAATGAAAAACTGTTTTTT
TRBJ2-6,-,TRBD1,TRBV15,CATSDPGQGAPGANVLTF,TGTGCCACCAGCGATCCGGGACAGGGGGCGCCTGGGGCCAACGTCCTGACTTTC
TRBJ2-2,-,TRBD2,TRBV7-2,CASSLARGTTTGELFF,TGTGCCAGCAGCTTAGCGCGCGGGACTACAACCGGGGAGCTGTTTTTT
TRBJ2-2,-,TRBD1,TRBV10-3,CAIATGTNTGELFF,TGTGCCATAGCGACAGGGACCAACACCGGGGAGCTGTTTTTT
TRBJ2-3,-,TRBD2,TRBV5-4,CASSKRLAGVTSTDTQYF,TGTGCCAGCAGTAAAAGACTAGCGGGGGTGACTAGCACAGATACGCAGTATTTT
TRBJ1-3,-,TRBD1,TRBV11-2,CASSVATGTGSGNTIYF,TGTGCCAGCAGCGTCGCGACAGGGACCGGCTCTGGAAACACCATATATTTT
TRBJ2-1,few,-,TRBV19,CASSIQGSTYNEQFF,TGTGCCAGTAGTATTCAGGGGTCCACCTACAATGAGCAGTTCTTC
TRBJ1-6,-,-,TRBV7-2,CASSPFNSPLHF,TGTGCCAGCAGCCCGTTTAATTCACCCCTCCACTTT
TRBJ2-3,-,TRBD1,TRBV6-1,CASSEVWTGTKDTQYF,TGTGCCAGCAGTGAAGTATGGACAGGGACGAAAGATACGCAGTATTTT
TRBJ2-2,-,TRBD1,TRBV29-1,CSVVPDRGPGGELFF,TGCAGCGTTGTCCCGGACAGGGGGCCGGGCGGGGAGCTGTTTTTT
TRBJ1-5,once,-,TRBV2,CASSEPTDSNQPQHF,TGTGCCAGCAGTGAGCCCACAGATAGCAATCAGCCCCAGCATTTT